This entry describes one T cell receptor (beta chain). This sample is drawn from a study of blood T cell repertoires in COVID-19. There are 16 residues in the CDR3. V lost 7 bases and J 0 bases, leaving 18 bases between the germline ends. Germline CDR1 MGHDK, CDR2 SYGVNS. Seattle participants joined during active infection and were tracked over time. In the study's own analysis: Estimates of nucleated cell counts were drawn from the amplification of reference gene primers. Profiled with immunoSEQ multiplex PCR; TCRdb holds only in-frame clones, not every one. From that table come the V and J calls and clone size; the DNA was used to work out D and trimming. The table records some 360,000 clones, roughly 86% of them present only once.

The receptor was derived from a woman aged 55-69 years with COVID-19, enrolled during active disease. The gene calls are TRBV25-1 and TRBJ1-1, with D perhaps TRBD1 (6 bases). The sample consisted of peripheral blood. CDR3 DNA: TGTGCCAGCACTCCCAGCCGAGGGGGAATGAACACTGAAGCTTTCTTT. Protein sequence: CASTPSRGGMNTEAFF.